One sample yielded the 24 T cell receptor beta chains listed below, sequenced in a study of tumor-infiltrating lymphocytes in primary liver carcinoma. Bulk tissue was left unsorted, and RNA and DNA were co-extracted from about 19-30 mg of it. A constant-region primer primed TCR beta cDNA synthesis from 500 ng of total RNA. Investigators got TCR beta libraries out of three nested multiplex PCR rounds, done with slightly modified ARM-PCR. PCR rounds one and two used TRBV1-TRBV30 forward primers with a C-beta reverse primer for 10 cycles each. From the multiplex PCR reads, TCRdb called clonotypes with MiXCR, one entry per CDR3 protein. The data contain tens of thousands of distinct CDR3 sequences, about three quarters of them singletons. The sample comprised liver tumor tissue from sampling region 3. Subset of the sample: tumor region T3, left-lateral pole. Source of these receptors: a man in his forties with primary liver carcinoma and hepatitis B virus infection.

This clonotype has just a few counts. The chain has TRBV20-1 and TRBJ2-7; the match to TRBD1 covers 8 bases. Germline V gene lookup returns CDR1 DFQATT and CDR2 SNEGSKA (reference sequence). J lost 2 bases, V lost 5 bases, and 17 bases had no gene match. The CDR3 contains 17 residues. The CDR3 region has the DNA TGCAGTGCTCGGACAGGGAGATCCGGAGTACCGACCTACGAGCAGTACTTC. Translated: CSARTGRSGVPTYEQYF.

Points on this clonotype: This sequence may be a read error, since a much larger clone differs from it by one base. The rearrangement uses TRBV7-3 and TRBJ2-3; D ambiguous. Trimming took off 4 bases at V and 4 bases at J, with 12 bases between the two ends. The CDR3 is 14 amino acids. CDR1 and CDR2 from the germline V gene are SGHTA and FQGTGA. CDR3 in amino acids: CASSSTRSADTQYF. The CDR3 bases are TGTGCCAGCAGCTCAACGAGGAGCGCAGATACGCAGTATTTT.

The chain links TRBV7-2 to TRBJ2-1; 8 bases fit TRBD1. The CDR3 runs to 15 residues. The trim removed 4 bases at V and 2 bases at J, leaving 4 bases unmatched. The germline gives CDR1 SGHTA, CDR2 FQGNSA. The CDR3 loop is CASSSQGAPYNEQFF. In DNA form, the CDR3 reads TGTGCCAGCAGCTCCCAGGGGGCCCCCTACAATGAGCAGTTCTTC.

A note on this clonotype: This may stem from a read error, because a much larger clone lies one nucleotide away. V is TRBV6-1 and J is TRBJ1-1; D is unclear. CDR3 length: 15 residues. The germline CDR1 and CDR2 sequences are MNHNS and SASEGT. As DNA, the CDR3 is TGTGCCAGCGGTGAAAACGATTCGGGATCCACTGAAGTTTTCTTT. As protein: CASGENDSGSTEVFF.

V is TRBV11-2 and J is TRBJ2-5; 9 bases are shared with TRBD2. In germline, CDR1 is SGHAT, CDR2 FQNNGV. Unmatched junction bases numbered 11, after V lost 1 base and J lost 5 bases. This CDR3 contains 17 residues. The CDR3 protein is CASSLVALAGTGETQYF. The CDR3 DNA reads TGTGCCAGCAGCTTAGTGGCGCTAGCGGGAACCGGGGAGACCCAGTACTTC.

This clonotype has more than one count but fewer than ten. The J gene is TRBJ2-1, the V gene TRBV28; the D gene is possibly TRBD2 (5 bases). Germline assignment: CDR1 MDHEN and CDR2 SYDVKM. Trimming left V 4 bases short and J 15 bases short, with 16 bases between. The CDR3 has 12 amino acids. CDR3 nucleotide sequence: TGTGCCAGCAGTTCCTCTCTAGCACTCCCGTTCTTC. Amino acids: CASSSSLALPFF.

To note about this clonotype: The junction departs from the called germline gene at one end, perhaps through a read error. This chain connects TRBV11-2 to TRBJ2-7; 9 bases are a match to TRBD1. Germline V gene lookup returns CDR1 SGHAT and CDR2 FQNNGV. The CDR3 has 17 amino acids. The CDR3 region is CASSIDPPGQGCYDQYF. The CDR3 DNA follows: TGTGCCAGCAGCATCGACCCGCCGGGACAGGGATGTTACGATCAGTACTTC. The variable domain in full, completed from reference TRBV11-2 and TRBJ2-7, reads EAGVAQSPRYKIIEKRQSVAFWCNPISGHATLYWYQQILGQGPKLLIQFQNNGVVDDSQLPKDRFSAERLKGVDSTLKIQPAKLEDSAVYLCASSIDPPGQGCYDQYFGPGTRLTVT.

About this clonotype: The CDR3 ends on some other residue instead of the conserved phenylalanine or tryptophan, so this is likely a read error. The chain employs TRBV10-1 and TRBJ2-1, with 7 bases identical to TRBD2. Per germline, CDR1 WNHNN and CDR2 SYGVQD (reference sequence). The CDR3 sequence is 15 residues long. Germline trimming cut 4 bases from V and 3 bases from J; bases unmatched to any gene: 6. CDR3 amino acids: CASSGKRGFYNEQFL. The CDR3 DNA sequence: TGCGCCAGCAGTGGGAAGCGGGGTTTCTACAATGAGCAGTTCTTA.

This clonotype has at least ten counts. A much larger clone differs from this one at a single base, so this may be a read error. The chain joins TRBV14 to TRBJ2-1, with 8 bases matching TRBD2. V gave up 6 bases and J gave up 2 bases; unmatched junction bases: 6. The CDR3 totals 15 residues. From germline, CDR1 is SGHDN and CDR2 FVKESK. The CDR3 DNA is TGTGCCAGCAGTGCCGCAGCGGGAGCCTACAATGAGCAGTTCTTC. The encoded protein is CASSAAAGAYNEQFF.

The genes are TRBV7-2 and TRBJ2-7; D is uncertain. Trimming stripped 1 base from V and 6 bases from J, with 13 bases between. This CDR3 spans 14 amino acids. CDR1 and CDR2 from the germline V gene are SGHTA and FQGNSA. The CDR3 is CASSLGASALEQYF. The CDR3 nucleotides read TGTGCCAGCAGCTTAGGGGCCTCGGCGCTCGAGCAGTACTTC.

Regarding this clonotype: One end of the junction varies from germline; a read error may be responsible. The chain uses TRBV4-1 and TRBJ2-1; D unresolved. CDR1 is MGHRA and CDR2 is YSYEKL in the germline V gene. This CDR3 region has 13 residues. The CDR3 bases are TGCGCCAGCAGCCTGAACTGGCACAATGAGAAGTTCTTC. Its protein is CASSLNWHNEKFF.

Points on this clonotype: The junction and the germline gene differ at one end; a read error may be behind it. This chain links TRBV28 with TRBJ2-1, with 8 bases matching TRBD2. Germline V CDR1 and CDR2: MDHEN, SYDVKM. This CDR3 is built from 17 residues. CDR3 protein: CDSSLHYRLARVDEQFF. As DNA, the CDR3 is TGTGACAGCAGTCTACATTATAGACTAGCGAGGGTAGATGAGCAGTTCTTC.

A word on this clonotype: Because it lacks the conserved phenylalanine or tryptophan at the end, this CDR3 is likely a read error. The V and J genes are TRBV4-2 and TRBJ1-6, with D uncertain. CDR3 length: 12 amino acids. CDR1 is LGHNA, CDR2 YNFKEQ, per germline. The CDR3, as DNA: TGTGCCGGCAGCCAATACGGTTCACCCCTCCACATT. Translating gives CAGSQYGSPLHI.

V usage is TRBV29-1 and J usage is TRBJ2-1; D gene unclear. This CDR3 is built from 11 residues. Trimming shortened V by 4 bases and J by 16 bases, and 17 bases separated the two germline ends. Germline V gene lookup returns CDR1 SQVTM and CDR2 ANQGSEA. The CDR3 loop reads CSVASCNVQFF. The CDR3 DNA is TGCAGCGTTGCCTCCTGCAATGTGCAATTCTTC.

Points on this clonotype: At one end, the junction sequence differs from germline, possibly due to a read error. The rearrangement joins TRBV11-2 to TRBJ2-2; 9 bases map to TRBD2. This CDR3 contains 16 residues. From germline, CDR1 is SGHAT and CDR2 FQNNGV. This CDR3 reads CATSLMALAGTGELFF. As DNA, the CDR3 is TGTGCCACCAGCTTAATGGCGCTAGCGGGAACCGGGGAGCTCTTTTTT.

About this clonotype itself: Germline is not matched at one junction end, which may reflect a read error. CDR3 residues: CAISQAPQTADTQYF. Written as DNA, the CDR3 is TGTGCCATCAGCCAAGCCCCCCAGACCGCAGATACGCAGTATTTT. V and J are TRBV4-2 and TRBJ2-3; D remains unclear. Germline CDR1 reads LGHNA; CDR2 reads YNFKEQ. The CDR3 has 15 residues.

As concerns this clonotype: The conserved closing phenylalanine or tryptophan is absent in this CDR3, likely reflecting a read error. The gene calls are TRBV11-2 and TRBJ2-5; D possibly corresponds to TRBD2 (5 bases). Germline assignment: CDR1 SGHAT and CDR2 FQNNGV. The CDR3 consists of 16 residues. CDR3 coding DNA: TGTACCAGCAGATCCCTGGACTCGGCCCAGCAAGAGACCCAGTACTTA. Protein product: CTSRSLDSAQQETQYL.

CDR3 sequence reads: CASSCRDIGGRGNEQYF. The CDR3 DNA reads TGTGCCAGCAGCTGCCGGGACATCGGTGGGCGAGGGAACGAGCAGTACTTC. J is TRBJ2-7 and V is TRBV6-5, with D perhaps matching TRBD1 (6 bases). The CDR3 has 17 residues. V was clipped by 6 bases and J by 5 bases, with 26 bases between them. Germline V gene sequence: CDR1 MNHEY, CDR2 SVGAGI.

This chain links TRBV6-5 with TRBJ2-1; TRBD2 matches at 16 bases. The V gene's germline CDR1 is MNHEY and CDR2 SVGAGI. J gave up 9 bases and V 0 bases, and 2 bases lay outside the gene matches. The CDR3 has 16 residues. CDR3 nucleotide sequence: TGTGCCAGCAGTTACTCGGGGACTAGCGGGAGGGGTGAGCAGTTCTTC. As protein: CASSYSGTSGRGEQFF.

The chain has TRBV5-4 and TRBJ2-2; D perhaps matches TRBD2 (5 bases). Germline V lookup: CDR1 SGHNT, CDR2 YYREEE (reference sequence). The CDR3 is 15 amino acids. V was trimmed by 6 bases and J by 4 bases, leaving 16 bases between them. DNA of the CDR3: TGTGCCAGCACCCGTGACTACTCGAGCACCGGGGAGCTGTTTTTT. Encoded protein: CASTRDYSSTGELFF.

About this clonotype: The conserved final phenylalanine or tryptophan is absent from the CDR3, which likely points to a read error. It is unclear where the CDR3 begins or ends on the DNA, so no DNA is shown, and the CDR3 is as TCRdb lists it. The chain is built from TRBV29-1 and TRBJ2-7; the table's D call, TRBD2, has no DNA check behind it. Germline-derived CDR1 and CDR2 are SQVTM and ANQGSEA. The CDR3 has 13 residues if both end residues are counted. The CDR3 here is CSVESGLGYEHYL.

In the case of this clonotype: A much larger clone differs by one base, so this may be a read error. This rearrangement joins TRBV5-1 to TRBJ1-3, with D uncertain. The CDR3 sequence is 15 residues long. Looked up from germline, CDR1 is SGHRS and CDR2 is YFSETQ. V lost 5 bases and J lost 2, with 14 bases in between. CDR3: CASSWTGGPGNTIYF. For the CDR3, the DNA is TGCGCCAGCAGTTGGACCGGCGGACCTGGAAACACCATATATTTT.

With regard to this clonotype: The conserved phenylalanine or tryptophan normally closing the CDR3 is absent here, so this likely arose from a read error. The chain uses TRBV4-2 and TRBJ2-7; D uncertain. The CDR3 spans 18 residues. The germline V gene has CDR1 LGHNA and CDR2 YNFKEQ. In DNA, the CDR3 is TGTGCCAGTAGCCAAGAACAGTCGGTAGCCATCCACTACTACGAGCAGTACATC. This encodes CASSQEQSVAIHYYEQYI.

This clonotype was counted at least ten times. The chain links TRBV28 to TRBJ1-2; D gene ambiguous. Germline CDR1 MDHEN, CDR2 SYDVKM. V was pared by 1 base and J by 0 bases, with 9 bases between. The CDR3 is 15 amino acids. The chain's CDR3 is CASSLFLDPNYGYTF. The CDR3 region has the DNA TGTGCCAGCAGTTTATTTCTGGACCCTAACTATGGCTACACCTTC.